This TCR beta chain was sequenced for a study of memory CD4+ T cells and cytomegalovirus serostatus (dated by TCRdb to between 2018 and 2020). For context, the study as a whole: The roughly 35 healthy Belgian adults in the cohort included 9 who were CMV seropositive and 24 who were CMV seronegative. The study sequenced CD4+ memory TCRbeta repertoires of a Belgian cohort with known cytomegalovirus serostatus to replicate a published TCR-based CMV serostatus classifier.

V trim: 0 bases; J trim: 8 bases; unmatched bases: 3. The germline V gene gives CDR1 as MRHNA and CDR2 as SNTAGT. From the cysteine through the phenylalanine, the CDR3 covers 15 amino acids. Only CDR3 DNA is held: 45 bases, read in frame from base 1. The Quick-DNA Microprep Kit was used to extract genomic DNA from the sorted cells. Amplification of TCRbeta DNA was done with the immunoSEQ hsTCRbeta kit, following the protocol from the manufacturer. An Illumina MiSeq instrument was used to sequence the TCRbeta libraries. In the authors' own workflow: Once out-of-frame sequences had been removed, a few million distinct TCRbeta sequences were left, which works out to an average of roughly 70,000 per individual. Two values were used to score each individual: the count of some 150 previously reported CMV-associated TCRbeta sequences and the total count of productive distinct TCRbeta sequences. A beta-binomial model was reimplemented in Python, and scikit-learn random forests with default parameters were trained on data from the US cohort. On the Belgian cohort, classifier performance was reported as the median AUC, along with percentile confidence intervals, across 10,000 bootstrap iterations. The immuneACCESS repertoire file appears here via TCRdb, limited to in-frame rearrangements. These files lack a portion of the clones; in checked studies, under half of the deficit traces to unresolved V genes, and the cause of the others is not known. Clone size and the V and J calls come from that table; the DNA yielded D and trimming. Counted in this sample were tens of thousands of clones; about 73% of them appeared once. Roughly 0.8% of the sample rests with the top ten.

Results the study describes overall, beyond this receptor: Unlike the original study, which covered naive and memory CD4+ and CD8+ populations, the Belgian study sequenced only CD4+CD45RO+ memory cells. Results were interpreted as suggesting that the CMV-associated TCR signature is largely present in the CD4+ memory repertoire. CMV serostatus prediction reached a median bootstrapped AUC of around 0.95 with the original framework and over 0.8 with a US-trained random forest. Among the roughly 160 previously reported CMV-associated TCRbeta sequences, some 62 showed up in the CD4+ memory repertoires, with each one found in between one and five individuals. A median bootstrapped AUC of almost 0.96 with a 95% CI of 0.76-1.00 was achieved on the Belgian cohort by the original-framework classifier.

This clone has a single count. Which antigen it targets is not known. One base away there is no much larger clone; base qualities are not given. A FACSAria II was used to sort memory CD4+ T cells, defined as single viable CD3+CD4+CD8-CD45RO+ cells. To determine CMV serostatus, a Roche Elecsys assay was used that detects serum IgG against CMV pp150, pp28, p38 and p52. Following thawing, total CD4+ T cells were enriched through positive selection using CD4 magnetic microbeads. Samples originated from another study that specifically interrogated the CD4+ T cell memory repertoire. Peripheral blood mononuclear cells were isolated and cryopreserved according to standard operating procedures, and serum was kept at -80 degrees C. CD3-PerCP (BW264/56), CD4-APC (RPA-T4), CD45RO-PE (UCHT1) and CD8-Pacific Orange (3B5) antibodies were used for staining, and non-viable cells were excluded with Sytox blue.

This clonotype was sampled from an adult in good health and CMV-seronegative. This chain joins TRBV6-4 to TRBJ2-1; 11 bases in the junction line up with TRBD2. The sequenced sample consisted of memory CD4+ T cells from blood. At the DNA level, the sequence is TGTGCCAGCAGTGACTCTAGCGGGGGGGCCGATGAGCAGTTCTTC. Translated, this gives CASSDSSGGADEQFF.